Each of the 20 T cell receptor beta chains below was sequenced from the same sample in a study of cytomegalovirus exposure and HLA in healthy donors. The table came from immunoSEQ multiplex PCR; TCRdb's copy has only in-frame clones and leaves some out. The sample contains about 160,000 clones, 75% to 90% of which appear only once. Sequencing was carried out using PBMCs. These receptors were taken from a woman under 30 in good health and CMV-seronegative.

This rearrangement joins TRBV4-3 to TRBJ2-1; D not certain. Deletions cut 0 bases from V and 0 bases from J, with 6 bases between. Per the germline V gene, CDR1 is LGHNA and CDR2 is YSLEER. The CDR3 sequence is 15 residues long. The CDR3 DNA reads as TGCGCCAGCAGCCAAGATTACAGCTCCTACAATGAGCAGTTCTTC. It specifies CASSQDYSSYNEQFF.

The genes are TRBV27 and TRBJ1-2, with D possibly TRBD1 on 6 matching bases. The CDR3 runs to 13 residues. V was cut by 7 bases and J by 2 bases, with 11 bases left in between. CDR1 MNHEY and CDR2 SMNVEV come from the germline V gene (reference sequence). As DNA, the CDR3 is TGTGCCAGCACCTTGGACAGAAACTATGGCTACACCTTC. This sequence encodes CASTLDRNYGYTF.

The V gene is TRBV7-2, the J gene TRBJ2-2; possible D gene TRBD2, 6 bases. This CDR3 contains 13 residues. Trimming cost V 3 bases and J 12 bases, with 14 bases left between them. In germline, CDR1 is SGHTA, CDR2 FQGNSA. Here the CDR3 reads CASSLAGRPKLFF. Here the CDR3 DNA reads TGTGCCAGCAGCTTGGCGGGGCGTCCCAAGCTGTTTTTT.

This chain links TRBV9 with TRBJ2-6; 9 bases fit TRBD1. J gave up 4 bases and V 2 bases, and 13 bases lay outside the gene matches. Per the germline V gene, CDR1 is SGDLS and CDR2 is YYNGEE. The CDR3 sequence is 19 residues long. CDR3 loop: CASSVSAGTGTGGANVLTF. CDR3 nucleotides: TGTGCCAGCAGCGTGTCCGCCGGGACAGGGACTGGCGGGGCCAACGTCCTGACTTTC.

The gene calls are TRBV5-1 and TRBJ2-1, with 10 bases fitting TRBD1. This CDR3 is built from 15 residues. V lost 5 bases and J lost 3; bases outside the gene matches: 5. Germline assignment: CDR1 SGHRS and CDR2 YFSETQ. This CDR3 reads CASSLGQGIYNEQFF. CDR3 nucleotide sequence: TGCGCCAGCAGTCTGGGACAGGGGATCTACAATGAGCAGTTCTTC.

This clone was seen only once. J is TRBJ2-1 and V is TRBV19; TRBD2 is a possible D gene (5 bases). The CDR3 sequence is 14 residues long. The germline V and J ends were trimmed by 7 bases and 2 bases, with 12 bases remaining between them. Germline loops: CDR1 LNHDA, CDR2 SQIVND (reference sequence). The CDR3 is CASTERATYNEQFF. The CDR3 region has the DNA TGTGCCAGTACCGAGAGGGCAACCTACAATGAGCAGTTCTTC. The variable domain in full, completed from reference TRBV19 and TRBJ2-1, reads DGGITQSPKYLFRKEGQNVTLSCEQNLNHDAMYWYRQDPGQGLRLIYYSQIVNDFQKGDIAEGYSVSREKKESFPLTVTSAQKNPTAFYLCASTERATYNEQFFGPGTRLTVL.

The chain has TRBV4-3 and TRBJ2-7, with a possible D match to TRBD1 (5 bases). The CDR3 has 15 residues. V gave up 0 bases and J gave up 4 bases, with 13 bases separating them. From germline, CDR1 is LGHNA and CDR2 YSLEER. CDR3 DNA: TGCGCCAGCAGCCAAGAGGGGCAGCGCCGGTACGAGCAGTACTTC. This sequence encodes CASSQEGQRRYEQYF.

V gene TRBV7-9 combines with J gene TRBJ2-4, with D unclear. V lost 7 bases and J 8 bases, leaving 18 bases between the germline ends. The length of the CDR3 is 14 residues. Per germline, CDR1 SEHNR and CDR2 FQNEAQ (reference sequence). The CDR3 sequence is CASTGSDSPDIQYF. CDR3 bases: TGTGCCAGCACCGGATCGGATAGCCCCGACATTCAGTACTTC.

The chain is built from TRBV20-1 and TRBJ1-1; unclear D gene. This CDR3 has 11 amino acids. Germline loops: CDR1 DFQATT, CDR2 SNEGSKA (reference sequence). V was cut by 3 bases and J by 4 bases, with 6 bases left in between. The CDR3 protein is CSASVLTEAFF. CDR3 in DNA: TGCAGTGCTAGTGTTCTCACTGAAGCTTTCTTT.

This sequence joins TRBV2 and TRBJ1-2, with D unresolved. V was pared by 5 bases and J by 7 bases, with 26 bases between. This CDR3 region has 17 residues. Germline CDR1 SNHLY, CDR2 FYNNEI. The DNA for the CDR3 is TGTGCCAGCAGTCTTCCCGTTTATCTCAGCGTAGGAGGTGGCTACACCTTC. Translated: CASSLPVYLSVGGGYTF.

The chain carries TRBV29-1 and TRBJ2-5, with D tentatively TRBD1 (5 bases). This CDR3 is built from 12 residues. Trimming removed 7 bases from V and 1 base from J, with 10 bases in between. Germline CDR1 reads SQVTM; CDR2 reads ANQGSEA. DNA of the CDR3: TGCAGCGCCGGACACCGCCAAGAGACCCAGTACTTC. This translates into CSAGHRQETQYF.

The V and J genes are TRBV9 and TRBJ1-1; tentatively, D is TRBD1 (5 bases). V was cut by 4 bases and J by 4 bases, with 17 bases left in between. CDR1 is SGDLS and CDR2 is YYNGEE in the germline V gene. The CDR3 spans 15 residues. The CDR3 nucleotides are TGTGCCAGCAGCTCACTGGCAGGGCCCATCACTGAAGCTTTCTTT. It translates to CASSSLAGPITEAFF.

J is TRBJ1-2 and V is TRBV2, with no clear D. This CDR3 contains 12 residues. Germline values: CDR1 SNHLY, CDR2 FYNNEI. V lost 7 bases and J lost 6, with 12 bases in between. CDR3: CASNRLGDGYTF. The DNA of the CDR3 is TGTGCCAGCAATCGACTCGGGGATGGCTACACCTTC.

The table lists this clone with a few counts. The V gene is TRBV2, the J gene TRBJ2-7; 9 bases match TRBD1. The V segment lost 10 bases and the J segment 5 bases; nucleotides outside the gene matches: 12. The germline gives CDR1 SNHLY, CDR2 FYNNEI. The CDR3 covers 14 residues. CDR3 loop: CATATGQGRHEQYF. The CDR3 nucleotides read TGTGCCACCGCAACCGGACAGGGGCGCCACGAGCAGTACTTC.

The chain recombines TRBV7-9 with TRBJ1-2; 7 bases map to TRBD1. The ends lost 5 bases at V and 6 bases at J; junction bases unmatched: 9. Looked up from germline, CDR1 is SEHNR and CDR2 is FQNEAQ (reference sequence). The CDR3 contains 14 residues. The CDR3 DNA sequence: TGTGCCAGCAGCCTACCCGAACAGGGGCATGGCTACACCTTC. Translated: CASSLPEQGHGYTF. Combining the CDR3 with reference TRBV7-9 and TRBJ1-2 gives the whole variable domain DTGVSQNPRHKITKRGQNVTFRCDPISEHNRLYWYRQTLGQGPEFLTYFQNEAQLEKSRLLSDRFSAERPKGSFSTLEIQRTEQGDSAMYLCASSLPEQGHGYTFGSGTRLTVV.

The chain combines TRBV18 with TRBJ2-3; possible D gene TRBD2, 6 bases. V lost 6 bases and J 6 bases, leaving 28 bases between the germline ends. The CDR3 loop spans 18 amino acids. The germline V gene encodes CDR1 KGHSH and CDR2 LQKENI. CDR3 sequence (DNA): TGTGCCAGCTCCTCGCCGCCCGGGGATCCCCGCCGGGAGGATACGCAGTATTTT. Translation gives CASSSPPGDPRREDTQYF.

This clone occurred once. The chain couples TRBV5-8 to TRBJ2-1; 8 bases line up with TRBD1. CDR3 length: 15 amino acids. With 2 bases clipped from V and 4 bases from J, the junction kept 5 bases outside the gene matches. The V gene's germline CDR1 is SGHTS and CDR2 YDEGEE. In nucleotides, the CDR3 is TGTGCCAGCAGCTTAGGACAGGGACGTTACAATGAGCAGTTCTTC. This codes for CASSLGQGRYNEQFF.

This clone has just a few counts. The chain carries TRBV5-4 and TRBJ1-1, with D possibly being TRBD1 (5 bases). V was clipped by 2 bases and J by 1 base, with 9 bases between them. In germline, CDR1 is SGHNT, CDR2 YYREEE (reference sequence). This CDR3 region has 14 residues. The CDR3 is CASSFNGGNTEAFF. CDR3 bases: TGTGCCAGCAGCTTCAACGGGGGGAACACTGAAGCTTTCTTT.

The J gene is TRBJ2-7, the V gene TRBV9; 13 bases line up with TRBD2. CDR3 size: 15 residues. Germline trimming cut 0 bases from V and 9 bases from J; bases unmatched to any gene: 6. Germline CDR1 is SGDLS and CDR2 is YYNGEE. CDR3 protein: CASSVDGTSGAAQYF. CDR3 DNA: TGTGCCAGCAGCGTAGACGGGACTAGCGGGGCCGCGCAGTACTTC.

V usage is TRBV18 and J usage is TRBJ1-1, with 7 bases matching TRBD1. The CDR3 contains 13 residues. Germline CDR1 reads KGHSH; CDR2 reads LQKENI. After removal of 2 bases from V and 5 bases from J, the junction contained 2 bases not matched to a gene. The CDR3 is CASSPTRGTEAFF. CDR3 nucleotide sequence: TGTGCCAGCTCACCAACCAGGGGGACTGAAGCTTTCTTT.